Reported below is one T cell receptor (beta chain). At one of its ends the junction is not consistent with the germline gene, which may arise from a read error. This CDR3 has 17 residues. Germline CDR1 and CDR2: SGHVS and FNYEAQ. The source of the sample is a study of tumor-infiltrating lymphocytes in oesophageal squamous cell carcinoma. In TCRdb, the PCR reads were re-called with MiXCR into one record per CDR3 protein. This table has tens of thousands of distinct CDR3 sequences, roughly two fifths appearing once. The chain recombines TRBV7-6 with TRBJ2-1; TRBD2 agrees at 8 bases. The assigned J gene may be wrong: the sequence end matches TRBJ2-7 better. The sequenced sample consisted of esophageal tumor tissue. The TCR originated in a male donor with esophageal squamous cell carcinoma. CDR3 sequence: CASSERTGTRGVYEQYF. The CDR3 DNA sequence: TGTGCTAGCAGCGAAAGAACCGGGACTAGGGGTGTCTACGAGCAGTACTTC.